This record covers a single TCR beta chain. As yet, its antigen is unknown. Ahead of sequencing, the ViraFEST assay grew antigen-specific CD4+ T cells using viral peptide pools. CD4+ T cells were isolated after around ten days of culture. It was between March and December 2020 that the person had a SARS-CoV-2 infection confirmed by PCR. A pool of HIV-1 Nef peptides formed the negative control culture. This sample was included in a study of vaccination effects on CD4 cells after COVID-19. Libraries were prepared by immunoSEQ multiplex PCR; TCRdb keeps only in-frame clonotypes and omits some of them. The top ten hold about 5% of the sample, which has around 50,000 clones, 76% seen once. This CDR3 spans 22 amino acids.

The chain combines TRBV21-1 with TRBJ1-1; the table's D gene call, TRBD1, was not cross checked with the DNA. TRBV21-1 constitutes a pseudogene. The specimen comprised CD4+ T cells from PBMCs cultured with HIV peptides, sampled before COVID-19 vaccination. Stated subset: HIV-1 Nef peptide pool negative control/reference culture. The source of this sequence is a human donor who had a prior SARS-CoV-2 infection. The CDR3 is CASSPPDNTERLQNPMNTEAFF. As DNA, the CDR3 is TGTGCCAGCAGCCCCCCGGACAACACTGAACGACTCCAGAACCCCATGAACACTGAAGCTTTCTTT.